These 22 T cell receptor beta chains were all obtained from the same sample, sequenced in a study of control samples from healthy donors and cancer patients (TCRdb year 2020). The method behind the library was the immunoSEQ multiplex PCR assay. What TCRdb holds here is the immuneACCESS table cut down to in-frame rearrangements. Part of the clones is not present; checked against another copy, under half of the missing clones reflect an unresolved V gene, and the others are unexplained. This sample comprises approximately 150,000 clones, approximately 94% of them detected only once. Around 14% of the sample comes from the top ten. Sequenced material: blood. Receptors originate from a man aged 35 to 55 in good health.

This clone was recorded only once. This rearrangement joins TRBV27 to TRBJ2-3; D may match TRBD1 or TRBD2 (5 bases each). Trimming took off 5 bases at V and 3 bases at J, with 15 bases between the two ends. Germline values: CDR1 MNHEY, CDR2 SMNVEV (reference sequence). This CDR3 is 15 amino acids long. In DNA form, the CDR3 reads TGTGCCAGCAGTAATACTAGGGGTTATACAGATACGCAGTATTTT. Translating it yields CASSNTRGYTDTQYF.

The J gene is TRBJ2-7, the V gene TRBV5-1; 9 bases map to TRBD1. The V segment lost 1 base and the J segment 4 bases; nucleotides outside the gene matches: 9. CDR3 length: 16 residues. Germline values: CDR1 SGHRS, CDR2 YFSETQ. CDR3 nucleotides: TGCGCCAGCAGCTTGCGTTCTGACAGGGGGAAGTACGAGCAGTACTTC. Protein product: CASSLRSDRGKYEQYF.

This chain connects TRBV5-6 to TRBJ2-7; no reliable D call. V was shortened by 0 bases and J by 6 bases, with 7 bases between the two germline ends. CDR1 and CDR2 from the germline V gene are SGHDT and YYEEEE. CDR3 length: 12 residues. CDR3 loop: CASSLGGVEQYF. The CDR3 DNA reads as TGTGCCAGCAGCTTGGGTGGGGTCGAGCAGTACTTC.

The V gene is TRBV28, the J gene TRBJ1-6; D is possibly TRBD1 (6 bases). This CDR3 contains 14 residues. V lost 3 bases and J 9 bases, leaving 12 bases between the germline ends. The germline CDR1 and CDR2 sequences are MDHEN and SYDVKM. The CDR3: CASSLSQGGSPLHF. DNA of the CDR3: TGTGCCAGCAGTTTGTCACAGGGAGGTTCACCCCTCCACTTT.

The genes are TRBV28 and TRBJ2-7; D gene ambiguous. Per germline, CDR1 MDHEN and CDR2 SYDVKM. V was trimmed by 5 bases and J by 2 bases, leaving 19 bases between them. This CDR3 has 16 residues. The CDR3 spells CASSLYPSKAPYEQYF. CDR3 DNA: TGTGCCAGCAGTCTATACCCCTCCAAGGCCCCCTACGAGCAGTACTTC.

The genes are TRBV9 and TRBJ1-6, with a weak D call TRBD1 (5 bases). The CDR3 is 15 amino acids. Germline V gene data show CDR1 as SGDLS and CDR2 as YYNGEE. The germline V and J ends were trimmed by 2 bases and 7 bases, with 13 bases remaining between them. In DNA form, the CDR3 reads TGTGCCAGCAGCGTTTCGGGGGAGGGGAATTCACCCCTCCACTTT. Its translation is CASSVSGEGNSPLHF. Full variable domain (remainder filled in from reference TRBV9 and TRBJ1-6): DSGVTQTPKHLITATGQRVTLRCSPRSGDLSVYWYQQSLDQGLQFLIQYYNGEERAKGNILERFSAQQFPDLHSELNLSSLELGDSALYFCASSVSGEGNSPLHFGNGTRLTVT.

The chain carries TRBV4-1 and TRBJ1-5; no firm D call. This CDR3 region has 17 residues. Per germline, CDR1 MGHRA and CDR2 YSYEKL. With 1 base removed from V and 0 bases from J, the gap between germline ends came to 13 bases. Here the CDR3 reads CASSQVSIFNSNQPQHF. The DNA of the CDR3 is TGCGCCAGCAGCCAAGTTTCCATTTTTAATAGCAATCAGCCCCAGCATTTT.

The chain recombines TRBV19 with TRBJ2-1; possible D gene TRBD2, 7 bases. This CDR3 has 21 residues. Germline CDR1 is LNHDA and CDR2 is SQIVND (reference sequence). The V end was cut by 4 bases, the J end by 2 bases, with 30 bases between. The CDR3 region is CASSTPPGGGSHLRTYNEQFF. The CDR3 region has the DNA TGTGCCAGTAGTACCCCCCCGGGGGGCGGGAGTCACCTCAGGACCTACAATGAGCAGTTCTTC. Combining the CDR3 with reference TRBV19 and TRBJ2-1 gives the whole variable domain DGGITQSPKYLFRKEGQNVTLSCEQNLNHDAMYWYRQDPGQGLRLIYYSQIVNDFQKGDIAEGYSVSREKKESFPLTVTSAQKNPTAFYLCASSTPPGGGSHLRTYNEQFFGPGTRLTVL.

The V and J genes are TRBV3-1 (or the pseudogene TRBV3-2) and TRBJ2-1; 7 bases are shared with TRBD2. Germline V lookup: CDR1 LGHDT, CDR2 YNNKEL (reference sequence). The CDR3 totals 15 residues. J lost 4 bases, V lost 0 bases, and 3 bases had no gene match. The CDR3 is CASSQDLGGYNEQFF. CDR3 DNA: TGTGCCAGCAGCCAAGATTTGGGGGGGTACAATGAGCAGTTCTTC.

The V and J genes are TRBV27 and TRBJ1-1; D is perhaps TRBD1 (5 bases). Trimming removed 7 bases from V and 4 bases from J, with 19 bases in between. CDR3 length equals 15 residues. Per the germline V gene, CDR1 is MNHEY and CDR2 is SMNVEV (reference sequence). For the CDR3, the DNA is TGTGCCAGCACGACCTTTTCGAGTGGGGGCACTGAAGCTTTCTTT. As protein: CASTTFSSGGTEAFF.

The J gene is TRBJ1-1, the V gene TRBV14; the D is unclear. Trimming left V 2 bases short and J 3 bases short, with 7 bases between. CDR3 length equals 13 residues. Per the germline V gene, CDR1 is SGHDN and CDR2 is FVKESK. In nucleotides, the CDR3 is TGTGCCAGCAGCCAACAGGAATACACTGAAGCTTTCTTT. It specifies CASSQQEYTEAFF.

The chain carries TRBV4-2 and TRBJ2-7; TRBD2 matches 8 bases. CDR1 and CDR2 from the germline V gene are LGHNA and YNFKEQ. The CDR3 runs to 14 residues. J was trimmed by 7 bases and V by 4 bases; bases with no gene match: 9. In DNA form, the CDR3 reads TGTGCCAGCAGCCTAAGGCGGGGGGCTTTAGAGCAGTACTTC. This gives the protein CASSLRRGALEQYF.

The chain employs TRBV9 and TRBJ2-6, with 11 nucleotides matching TRBD2. Looked up from germline, CDR1 is SGDLS and CDR2 is YYNGEE. V shed 0 bases, J shed 2 bases, and the junction held 7 bases outside the gene matches. This CDR3 spans 19 amino acids. The CDR3 region is CASSVVPSGRKPGANVLTF. The DNA of the CDR3 is TGTGCCAGCAGCGTAGTGCCTAGCGGGAGGAAACCTGGGGCCAACGTCCTGACTTTC.

CDR3 loop: CASSVESGRSDVYTQYF. Written as DNA, the CDR3 is TGTGCCAGCAGCGTAGAGTCGGGAAGGTCGGACGTGTATACGCAGTATTTT. The chain uses TRBV9 and TRBJ2-3; D may be TRBD2 (5 bases). The CDR3 consists of 17 residues. Trimming took 0 bases from V and 7 from J, leaving 21 bases between them. Germline-derived CDR1 and CDR2 are SGDLS and YYNGEE.

This sequence joins TRBV5-6 and TRBJ2-7; D not certain. Germline CDR1 and CDR2: SGHDT and YYEEEE. The V gene lost 3 bases and the J gene lost 3 bases, with 4 bases spanning the gap. The CDR3 is made up of 11 amino acids. The CDR3 sequence is CASSSDYEQYF. In nucleotides, the CDR3 is TGTGCCAGCAGCTCAGACTACGAGCAGTACTTC.

The chain combines TRBV9 with TRBJ2-7; either TRBD1 or TRBD2 may supply D (7 bases each). The CDR3 is 13 amino acids. V lost 3 bases, J lost 10 bases, and 17 bases lay in between. CDR1 and CDR2 from the germline V gene are SGDLS and YYNGEE. In DNA, the CDR3 is TGTGCCAGCAGCGCAAGGGGAGGGGGCGAACAGTACTTC. Translating gives CASSARGGGEQYF.

The chain employs TRBV2 and TRBJ1-2, with a possible D match to TRBD1 (6 bases). CDR3 length: 17 residues. CDR1 is SNHLY and CDR2 is FYNNEI in the germline V gene. With 6 bases removed from V and 6 bases from J, the gap between germline ends came to 26 bases. The DNA of the CDR3 is TGTGCCAGCAGGGACCCCTCGGGGCAGGGGCACAGGAATGGCTACACCTTC. This gives the protein CASRDPSGQGHRNGYTF.

This clone is a singleton in its sample. V usage is TRBV6-5 and J usage is TRBJ1-4; 11 nucleotides agree with TRBD1. The CDR3 sequence is 14 residues long. Trimming removed 7 bases from V and 9 bases from J; junction bases left unmatched: 7. Per the germline V gene, CDR1 is MNHEY and CDR2 is SVGAGI. The CDR3 DNA reads as TGTGCCAGCACCCAGGGGACAGGGGGGCAAAAACTGTTTTTT. Amino acids: CASTQGTGGQKLFF.

The rearrangement uses TRBV5-6 and TRBJ1-4, with D unresolved. With 2 bases removed from V and 5 bases from J, the gap between germline ends came to 10 bases. This CDR3 has 14 amino acids. CDR1 and CDR2 from the germline V gene are SGHDT and YYEEEE. The CDR3 is CASSFRRLNEKLFF. The CDR3 DNA reads as TGTGCCAGCAGCTTTAGGCGTCTGAATGAAAAACTGTTTTTT.

The chain combines TRBV13 with TRBJ2-3; no clear D gene. Trimming shortened V by 1 base and J by 2 bases, and 7 bases separated the two germline ends. CDR1 and CDR2 from the germline V gene are PRHDT and FYEKMQ (reference sequence). The CDR3 extends over 14 amino acids. In DNA, the CDR3 is TGTGCCAGCAGCTTAGTTACGGCCACAGATACGCAGTATTTT. This gives the protein CASSLVTATDTQYF.

The genes are TRBV4-1 and TRBJ1-4, with D unresolved. CDR1 is MGHRA and CDR2 is YSYEKL in the germline V gene. CDR3 length: 16 amino acids. V lost 1 base to trimming and J lost 3 bases, with 12 bases between them. CDR3 bases: TGCGCCAGCAGCCAAGTGCGTGGTGAGGCTAATGAAAAACTGTTTTTT. This gives the protein CASSQVRGEANEKLFF.

This clone is a singleton in its sample. The rearrangement uses TRBV5-6 and TRBJ1-1; D is ambiguous. The CDR3 totals 15 residues. Germline-derived CDR1 and CDR2 are SGHDT and YYEEEE. The V end lost 2 bases, the J end lost 11 bases, and 22 bases lay between the germline ends. CDR3 in DNA: TGTGCCAGCAGCTTCGGGCGATCTGCGCTTCTTTGGGCTTTCTTT. Encoded protein: CASSFGRSALLWAFF. Supplemented by reference TRBV5-6 and TRBJ1-1, the full variable domain reads DAGVTQSPTHLIKTRGQQVTLRCSPKSGHDTVSWYQQALGQGPQFIFQYYEEEERQRGNFPDRFSGHQFPNYSSELNVNALLLGDSALYLCASSFGRSALLWAFFGQGTRLTVV.